These T cell receptor beta chains were read from a single sample in a study of glioma-infiltrating T cells after dendritic cell vaccination. Profiled with immunoSEQ multiplex PCR; TCRdb holds only in-frame clones, not every one. The table lists about 96,000 clones, roughly 83% of them singletons. Sequencing used blood, obtained before dendritic cell vaccination. These receptors all stem from a human donor with glioblastoma. Each CDR3 is given with its conserved first and last residue.

j_call v_call cdr3_aa
TRBJ2-3 TRBV7-9 CASRWALTDTQYF
TRBJ1-5 TRBV4-1 CASSVRVYNQPQHF
TRBJ2-7 TRBV6-5 CASSPRGTGIYEQYF
TRBJ2-5 TRBV9 CASSPQGQGRETQYF
TRBJ2-5 TRBV6-5 CASQKQGKETQYF
TRBJ2-2 TRBV10-3 CATNYLPPGLATGELFF
TRBJ1-1 TRBV15 CATSRSRQGVIRTEAFF
TRBJ1-1 TRBV18 CASSETVNTEAFF
TRBJ1-2 TRBV10-3 CAIRAPGQGKKDGYTF
TRBJ1-2 TRBV29-1 CSVATGLTSSYGYTF
TRBJ1-6 TRBV6-6 CAGGLGKNSPLHF
TRBJ1-3 TRBV5-1 CASSRGQDGGNTIYF
TRBJ1-2 TRBV30 CAWQTLFQDGYTF
TRBJ1-1 TRBV10-3 CATRDSLLPGNTEAFF
TRBJ1-2 TRBV14 CASSQVARGSDGYTF
TRBJ1-2 TRBV7-9 CASSLGAGFWGYTF
TRBJ1-1 TRBV5-5 CASSLEVYNTEAFF
TRBJ1-5 TRBV6-1 CASSEQIQGGQPQHF
TRBJ2-7 TRBV2 CAASGQDPWEQYF
TRBJ2-7 TRBV5-4 CASSLSLAGSRHEQYF
TRBJ2-7 TRBV5-1 CASSTVTGGLDEQYF
TRBJ1-2 TRBV29-1 CSVRLANYGYTF
TRBJ2-7 TRBV9 CASSAREGETGTYEQYF
TRBJ1-5 TRBV6-6 CASGPGQGEGQPQHF
TRBJ1-3 TRBV9 CASSVAGNRRVSGNTIYF
TRBJ2-1 TRBV6-5 CASSYFSGGANEQFF
TRBJ2-3 TRBV2 CASTKGRGASTDTQYF
TRBJ2-1 TRBV7-2 CASSLGQGAVYEQFF
TRBJ2-3 TRBV5-4 CASSLGGRGDTQYF
TRBJ2-7 TRBV5-6 CASSLLGGANEQYF
TRBJ2-1 TRBV9 CASSVGEGAWYAQFF
TRBJ1-5 TRBV6-6 CASSYLSGDNRPQHF
TRBJ2-1 TRBV5-1 CASSGIRQGRAANEQFF
TRBJ2-3 TRBV2 CAIRPLALEGDTQYF
TRBJ1-4 TRBV14 CASSQFGESNEKLFF
TRBJ2-7 TRBV25-1 CASRTGGYEQYF
TRBJ1-1 TRBV28 CASSLGAGAGRGAFF
TRBJ2-5 TRBV5-1 CASSLGGGETQYF
TRBJ2-5 TRBV4-1 CASSQPMGLAGVGDETQYF
TRBJ2-1 TRBV7-9 CASSPGEVSYNEQFF
TRBJ2-1 TRBV19 CASSAGLAGVVEQFF
TRBJ2-5 TRBV19 CASSIELAGVGTQYF
TRBJ2-7 TRBV4-1 CASSHPWTSGSYEQYF
TRBJ1-2 TRBV2 CASRFDYYTF
TRBJ2-1 TRBV7-9 CASSPPGADRDEQFF
TRBJ1-2 TRBV11-2 CASSFEAGYGYTF
TRBJ1-2 TRBV6-6 CASSSQDRAYGYTF
TRBJ2-2 TRBV5-1 CASSSQTGETGELFF
TRBJ2-7 TRBV30 CAWSAFSYEQYF
TRBJ2-7 TRBV19 CASSISRGAYEQYF
TRBJ2-3 TRBV18 CASSPEAGTDTQYF